Shown below are 2 T cell receptor beta chains from a single sample sequenced in a study of T cell responses to AZD1222 COVID-19 vaccine (dated by TCRdb to 2020 to 2022). The sample's time point, from its label and the paper: baseline before first vaccination. To prepare the library, the immunoSEQ multiplex PCR assay was applied. In its TCRdb copy, this immuneACCESS table keeps in-frame sequences only and misses some clones. Where compared with another copy, unresolved V genes explain less than half of these, and the others have no known cause. This sample is represented by 100,000 to 130,000 clones; about 90% of them were singletons. The ten biggest clones cover roughly a fifth of the sample. Sequences were derived from peripheral blood, sampled on day 0 of AZD1222 vaccination. The origin of the receptors is an adult in good health.

The genes are TRBV6-5 and TRBJ1-1; tentatively, D is TRBD1 (6 bases). Per germline, CDR1 MNHEY and CDR2 SVGAGI. V was cut by 0 bases and J by 5 bases, with 10 bases left in between. This CDR3 is 14 amino acids long. CDR3 sequence (DNA): TGTGCCAGCAGTTACTCTGGGGGGCATACTGAAGCTTTCTTT. As protein: CASSYSGGHTEAFF.

This clone was counted a single time. This chain joins TRBV20-1 and TRBJ1-4; D might be TRBD1 (5 bases). V was shortened by 5 bases and J by 14 bases, with 15 bases between the two germline ends. CDR1 is DFQATT and CDR2 is SNEGSKA in the germline V gene (reference sequence). The CDR3 length is 11 residues. CDR3 sequence: CSAGGSSRLFF. The CDR3 nucleotides are TGCAGTGCTGGGGGGAGCTCCAGGCTGTTTTTT.